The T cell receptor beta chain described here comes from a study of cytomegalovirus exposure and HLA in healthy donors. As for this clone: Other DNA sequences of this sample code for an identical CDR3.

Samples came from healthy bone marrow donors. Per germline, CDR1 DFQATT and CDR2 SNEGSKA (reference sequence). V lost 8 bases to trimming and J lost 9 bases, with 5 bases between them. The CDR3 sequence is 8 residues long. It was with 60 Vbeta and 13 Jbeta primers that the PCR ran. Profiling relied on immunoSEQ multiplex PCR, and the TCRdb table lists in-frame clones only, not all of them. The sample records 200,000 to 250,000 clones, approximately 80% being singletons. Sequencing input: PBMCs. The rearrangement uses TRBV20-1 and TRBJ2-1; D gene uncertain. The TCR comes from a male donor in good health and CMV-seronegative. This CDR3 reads CSPVEQFF. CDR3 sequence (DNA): TGCAGTCCAGTTGAGCAGTTCTTC.